This entry concerns a single T cell receptor beta chain. The data belong to a study of T cells in Graves' hyperthyroidism and ophthalmopathy. Each 10 ml fresh peripheral blood draw supplied the PBMCs. Amplification yielded TCR beta CDR3 regions, with RNA transcripts as the source. The HTBI primer set was used in a first-round RT-PCR of the TCR CDR3. MiXCR was run by TCRdb on the multiplex PCR reads, yielding one entry per CDR3 protein. This table has approximately 360,000 distinct CDR3 sequences, 15% to 18% appearing once. Trimming at V came to 3 bases and at J to 4 bases, leaving 5 bases not matched to a gene. CDR1 MDHEN and CDR2 SYDVKM come from the germline V gene. The CDR3 spans 14 residues.

The chain carries TRBV28 and TRBJ2-5, with 7 nucleotides matching TRBD2. The clonotype originates from a young woman with Graves' hyperthyroidism that later progressed to Graves' ophthalmopathy. The sample consisted of blood. The CDR3 DNA sequence: TGTGCCAGCAGTTTTACGGGAGGAGGAGAGACCCAGTACTTC. It is translated as CASSFTGGGETQYF. Variable domain in full (rest from reference TRBV28 and TRBJ2-5): DVKVTQSSRYLVKRTGEKVFLECVQDMDHENMFWYRQDPGLGLRLIYFSYDVKMKEKGDIPEGYSVSREKKERFSLILESASTNQTSMYLCASSFTGGGETQYFGPGTRLLVL.